Shown below are 3 T cell receptor beta chains from a single sample sequenced in a study of cytomegalovirus exposure and HLA in healthy donors. PCR used 60 Vbeta primers and 13 Jbeta primers. Only in-frame clones appear in the TCRdb table, and some are missing; sequencing was by immunoSEQ multiplex PCR. This table holds fewer than 90,000 clones, roughly 85% found once. The sequenced material came from PBMCs. These receptors were obtained from a female donor in good health and CMV-seronegative.

This clone was detected once. The V and J genes are TRBV7-8 and TRBJ1-1; D gene unclear. Germline V gives CDR1 SGHVS, CDR2 FQNEAQ. V shed 2 bases and J shed 3 bases, with 7 bases lying between them. This CDR3 comprises 13 residues. The CDR3 DNA follows: TGTGCCAGCAGCTTAAAGAGGGACACTGAAGCTTTCTTT. Translation: CASSLKRDTEAFF. Based on the CDR3 plus reference TRBV7-8 and TRBJ1-1, the full variable domain is GAGVSQSPRYKVAKRGQDVALRCDPISGHVSLFWYQQALGQGPEFLTYFQNEAQLDKSGLPSDRFFAERPEGSVSTLKIQRTQQEDSAVYLCASSLKRDTEAFFGQGTRLTVV.

A word on this clone: The same CDR3 arises from other DNA sequences in this sample as well. The rearrangement joins TRBV28 to TRBJ2-7, with 7 bases matching TRBD1. CDR1 and CDR2 from the germline V gene are MDHEN and SYDVKM. The junction had 5 bases not matched to a gene; V was cut back by 5 bases and J by 4 bases. The CDR3 loop spans 13 amino acids. DNA of the CDR3: TGTGCCAGCAGTCCGGGACAGTCTTACGAGCAGTACTTC. It codes for CASSPGQSYEQYF.

The genes are TRBV5-6 and TRBJ2-2, with D perhaps TRBD1 (6 bases). This CDR3 has 16 amino acids. Germline V gives CDR1 SGHDT, CDR2 YYEEEE. Trimming removed 0 bases from V and 2 bases from J, with 11 bases in between. CDR3 sequence (DNA): TGTGCCAGCAGCTTGGTTCGGGACACTAACACCGGGGAGCTGTTTTTT. Protein sequence: CASSLVRDTNTGELFF.